The text below deals with one TCR beta chain. This specimen comes from a study of follicular helper T cells after annual influenza vaccination. Noted time point: 2014-2015 season, 7 days after vaccination. Blood volume per time point ranged from roughly 40 to 100 mL. This table comes from immunoSEQ multiplex PCR, and its TCRdb copy is limited to in-frame clones, with some not included. This table holds a few thousand clones, roughly 82% found once. J lost 4 bases, V lost 7 bases, and 5 bases had no gene match. Per germline, CDR1 MNHNY and CDR2 SVGAGI (reference sequence). The CDR3 has 13 amino acids. This rearrangement joins TRBV6-6 to TRBJ1-2, with 8 bases fitting TRBD1. The receptor was isolated from an adult who received the influenza vaccine. The material sequenced was CXCR5- memory CD4+ T cells sorted from blood, taken 7 days after influenza vaccination. The CDR3 coding sequence is TGTGCCAGCAACCCCAGGGGGCTCTATGGCTACACCTTC. It translates to CASNPRGLYGYTF.